This is a list of T cell receptor beta chains from one sample in a study of spatial heterogeneity in lung cancer. MiXCR, run by TCRdb on the 5' RACE reads, gives a single entry per CDR3 protein. Here the sample spans around 45,000 distinct CDR3 sequences, roughly an eighth being singletons. The sample was PBMCs, taken at surgery. The receptors stem from a male donor with early-stage non-small cell lung cancer. Both conserved end residues are part of each CDR3. A D gene is named only where the DNA matches it firmly. Clone size is not always given. Where it is, it says once, few, many or a class for expanded clones.

abundance: NA
v_gene: TRBV5-1
j_gene: TRBJ2-7
d_gene: NA
CDR3nt: TGCGCCAGCAGCTTGGTCCGTGACAGCTCCTACGAGCAGTACTTC
CDR3aa: CASSLVRDSSYEQYF

abundance: many
v_gene: TRBV6-2/TRBV6-3
j_gene: TRBJ2-1
d_gene: NA
CDR3nt: TGTGCCAGCAGTTACAGCACACCGTACAATGAGCAGTTCTTC
CDR3aa: CASSYSTPYNEQFF

abundance: few
v_gene: TRBV6-1
j_gene: TRBJ2-5
d_gene: NA
CDR3nt: TGTGCCAGCAGTGAAGCGGGTAGGCCAGCGGATGAGACCCAGTACTTC
CDR3aa: CASSEAGRPADETQYF

abundance: few
v_gene: TRBV11-1
j_gene: TRBJ1-1
d_gene: TRBD1
CDR3nt: TGTGCCAGCAGCTTAGAGGACAGGGGAACTGAAGCTTTCTTT
CDR3aa: CASSLEDRGTEAFF

abundance: few
v_gene: TRBV29-1
j_gene: TRBJ2-2
d_gene: TRBD1
CDR3nt: TGCAGCTCGACAGGGGGCAGTCTCAGCGGGGAGCTGTTTTTT
CDR3aa: CSSTGGSLSGELFF

abundance: many
v_gene: TRBV11-2
j_gene: TRBJ2-1
d_gene: NA
CDR3nt: TGTGCCAGCAGCTTAGTCAGGGGCTACAATGAGCAGTTCTTC
CDR3aa: CASSLVRGYNEQFF

abundance: few
v_gene: TRBV11-2
j_gene: TRBJ2-1
d_gene: TRBD2
CDR3nt: TGTGCCAGCCGAATTCCGGGAGGGCCCCGCTCCTACAATGAGCAGTTCTTC
CDR3aa: CASRIPGGPRSYNEQFF

abundance: many
v_gene: TRBV4-3
j_gene: TRBJ2-5
d_gene: NA
CDR3nt: TGCGCCAGCAGCCCCCGAGGGCCGGAGACCCAGTACTTC
CDR3aa: CASSPRGPETQYF

abundance: few
v_gene: TRBV18
j_gene: TRBJ2-1
d_gene: TRBD1
CDR3nt: TGTGCCAGCTCGCTAGAACAGGGGATTGAGCAGTTCTTC
CDR3aa: CASSLEQGIEQFF

abundance: many
v_gene: TRBV27
j_gene: TRBJ2-7
d_gene: NA
CDR3nt: TGTGCCAGCAGTTTTCTGGGGGTCTACGAGCAGTACTTC
CDR3aa: CASSFLGVYEQYF

abundance: many
v_gene: TRBV28
j_gene: TRBJ1-4
d_gene: TRBD1
CDR3nt: TGTGCCAGCACGACGGACAGGGCCAGGGCAACTAATGAAAAACTGTTTTTT
CDR3aa: CASTTDRARATNEKLFF

abundance: NA
v_gene: TRBV5-1
j_gene: TRBJ2-7
d_gene: NA
CDR3nt: TGCGCCAGCAGCCTGGGGATAGGTGACACCTACGAGCAGTACTTC
CDR3aa: CASSLGIGDTYEQYF

abundance: NA
v_gene: TRBV7-3
j_gene: TRBJ2-5
d_gene: TRBD2
CDR3nt: TGTGCCAGCAGCTTATCCGGGACTAGCGGGGAGACCCAGTACTTC
CDR3aa: CASSLSGTSGETQYF

abundance: many
v_gene: TRBV7-9
j_gene: TRBJ2-7
d_gene: TRBD1
CDR3nt: TGTGCCAGCAGCTCGGACAGGGCTACGGAGTACTTC
CDR3aa: CASSSDRATEYF